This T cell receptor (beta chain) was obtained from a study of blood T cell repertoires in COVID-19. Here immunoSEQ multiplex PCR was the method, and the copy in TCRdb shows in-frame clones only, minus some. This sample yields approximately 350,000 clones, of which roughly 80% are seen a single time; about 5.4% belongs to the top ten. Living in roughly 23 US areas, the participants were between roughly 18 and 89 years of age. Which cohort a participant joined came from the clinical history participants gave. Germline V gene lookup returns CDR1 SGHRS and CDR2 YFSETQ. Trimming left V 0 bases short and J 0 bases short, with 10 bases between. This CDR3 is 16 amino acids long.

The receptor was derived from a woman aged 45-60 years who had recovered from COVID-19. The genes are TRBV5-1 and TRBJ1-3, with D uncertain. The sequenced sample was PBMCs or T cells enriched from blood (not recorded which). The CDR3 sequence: CASSLAGQASGNTIYF. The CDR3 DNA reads TGCGCCAGCAGCTTGGCCGGTCAGGCCTCTGGAAACACCATATATTTT.